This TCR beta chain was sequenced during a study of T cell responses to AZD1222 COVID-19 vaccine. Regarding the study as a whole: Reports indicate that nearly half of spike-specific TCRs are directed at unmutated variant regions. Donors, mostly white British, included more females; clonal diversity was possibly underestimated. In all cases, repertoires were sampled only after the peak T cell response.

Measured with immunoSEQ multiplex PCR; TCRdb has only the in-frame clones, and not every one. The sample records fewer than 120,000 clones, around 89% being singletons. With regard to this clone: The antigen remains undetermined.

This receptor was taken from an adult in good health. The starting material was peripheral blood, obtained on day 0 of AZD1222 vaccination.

The CDR3 region is CASSLASSAPYEQYF. CDR3 in DNA: TGTGCCAGCAGCTTGGCTTCTAGCGCCCCTTACGAGCAGTACTTC. V and J are TRBV5-4 and TRBJ2-7, with D perhaps matching TRBD2 (6 bases). This CDR3 has 15 residues. V lost 0 bases and J lost 4, with 14 bases in between. The germline V gene encodes CDR1 SGHNT and CDR2 YYREEE (reference sequence).